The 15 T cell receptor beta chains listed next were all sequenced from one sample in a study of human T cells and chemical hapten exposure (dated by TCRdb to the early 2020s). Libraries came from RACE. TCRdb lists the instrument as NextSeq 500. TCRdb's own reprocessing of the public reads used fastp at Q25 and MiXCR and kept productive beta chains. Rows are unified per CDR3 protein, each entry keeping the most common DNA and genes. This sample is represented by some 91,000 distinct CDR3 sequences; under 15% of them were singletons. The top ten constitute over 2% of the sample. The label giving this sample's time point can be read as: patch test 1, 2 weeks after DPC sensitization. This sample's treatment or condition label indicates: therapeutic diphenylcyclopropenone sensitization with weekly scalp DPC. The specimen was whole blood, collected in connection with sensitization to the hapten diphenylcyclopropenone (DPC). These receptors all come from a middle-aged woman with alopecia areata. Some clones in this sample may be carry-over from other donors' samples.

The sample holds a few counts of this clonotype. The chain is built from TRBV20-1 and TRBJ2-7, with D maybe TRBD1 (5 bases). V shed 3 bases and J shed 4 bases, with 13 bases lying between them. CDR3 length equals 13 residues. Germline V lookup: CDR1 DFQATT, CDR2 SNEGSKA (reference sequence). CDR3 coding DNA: TGCAGTGCTAGTCCAGGGCGGTTATACGAGCAGTACTTC. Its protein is CSASPGRLYEQYF.

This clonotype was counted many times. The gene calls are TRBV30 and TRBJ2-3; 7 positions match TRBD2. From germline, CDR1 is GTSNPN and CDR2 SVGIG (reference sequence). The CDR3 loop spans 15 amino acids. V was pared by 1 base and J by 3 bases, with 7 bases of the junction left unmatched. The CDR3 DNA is TGTGCCTGGAGTGCAGGGCAAGCGGGAACAGATACGCAGTATTTT. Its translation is CAWSAGQAGTDTQYF.

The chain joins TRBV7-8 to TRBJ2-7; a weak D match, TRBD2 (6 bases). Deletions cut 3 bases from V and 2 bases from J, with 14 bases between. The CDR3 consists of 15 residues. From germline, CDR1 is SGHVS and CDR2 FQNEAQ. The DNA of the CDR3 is TGTGCCAGCAGCTTCCCGGACTACCGGGCCTACGAGCAGTACTTC. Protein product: CASSFPDYRAYEQYF.

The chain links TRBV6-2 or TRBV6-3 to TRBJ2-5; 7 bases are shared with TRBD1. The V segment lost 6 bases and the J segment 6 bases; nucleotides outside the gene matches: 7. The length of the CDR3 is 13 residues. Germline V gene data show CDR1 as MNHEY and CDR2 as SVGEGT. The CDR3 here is CASSLRGHQTQYF. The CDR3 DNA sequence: TGTGCCAGCAGCCTAAGGGGGCATCAGACCCAGTACTTC.

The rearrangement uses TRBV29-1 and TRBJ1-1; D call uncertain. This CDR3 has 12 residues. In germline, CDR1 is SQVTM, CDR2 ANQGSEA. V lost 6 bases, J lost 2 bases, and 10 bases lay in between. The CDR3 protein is CSVKIINTEAFF. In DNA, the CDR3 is TGCAGCGTAAAAATAATCAACACTGAAGCTTTCTTT.

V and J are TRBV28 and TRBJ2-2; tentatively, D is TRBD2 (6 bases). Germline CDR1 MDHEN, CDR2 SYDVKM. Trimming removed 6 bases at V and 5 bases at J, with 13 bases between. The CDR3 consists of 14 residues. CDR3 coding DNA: TGTGCCAGCAGCAGCCACGGGACTACCGGGGAGCTGTTTTTT. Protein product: CASSSHGTTGELFF.

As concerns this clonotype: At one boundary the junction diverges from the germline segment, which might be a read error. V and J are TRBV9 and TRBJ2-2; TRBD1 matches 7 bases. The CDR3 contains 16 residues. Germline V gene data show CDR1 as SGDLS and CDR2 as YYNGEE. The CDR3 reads CVSSPRQGNSPGELFF. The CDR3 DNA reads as TGTGTCAGCAGCCCCCGACAGGGTAACTCTCCCGGGGAGCTGTTTTTT.

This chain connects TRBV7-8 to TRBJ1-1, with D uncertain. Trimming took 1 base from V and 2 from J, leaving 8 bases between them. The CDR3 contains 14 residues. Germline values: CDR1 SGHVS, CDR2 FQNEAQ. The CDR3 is CASSLVPGNTEAFF. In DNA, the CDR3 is TGTGCCAGCAGCTTAGTTCCAGGTAACACTGAAGCTTTCTTT. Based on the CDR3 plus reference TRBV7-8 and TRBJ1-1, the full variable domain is GAGVSQSPRYKVAKRGQDVALRCDPISGHVSLFWYQQALGQGPEFLTYFQNEAQLDKSGLPSDRFFAERPEGSVSTLKIQRTQQEDSAVYLCASSLVPGNTEAFFGQGTRLTVV.

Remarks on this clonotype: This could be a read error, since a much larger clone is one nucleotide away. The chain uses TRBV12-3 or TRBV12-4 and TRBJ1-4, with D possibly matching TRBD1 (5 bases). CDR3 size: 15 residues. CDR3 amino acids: CASSWSGTPNEILFF. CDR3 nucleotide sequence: TGTGCCAGCAGCTGGTCGGGGACCCCTAATGAAATACTGTTTTTT.

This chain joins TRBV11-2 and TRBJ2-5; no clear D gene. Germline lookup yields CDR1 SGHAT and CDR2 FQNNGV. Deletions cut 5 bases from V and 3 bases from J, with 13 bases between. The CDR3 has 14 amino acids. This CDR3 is CASSLQRHKETQYF. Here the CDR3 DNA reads TGTGCCAGCAGCCTTCAAAGACACAAAGAGACCCAGTACTTC.

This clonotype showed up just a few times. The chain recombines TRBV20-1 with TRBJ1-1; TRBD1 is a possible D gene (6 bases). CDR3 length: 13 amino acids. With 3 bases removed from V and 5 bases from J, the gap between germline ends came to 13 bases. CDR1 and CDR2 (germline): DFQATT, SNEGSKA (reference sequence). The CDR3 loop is CSARMGGPTEAFF. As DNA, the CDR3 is TGCAGTGCTAGGATGGGGGGCCCGACTGAAGCTTTCTTT.

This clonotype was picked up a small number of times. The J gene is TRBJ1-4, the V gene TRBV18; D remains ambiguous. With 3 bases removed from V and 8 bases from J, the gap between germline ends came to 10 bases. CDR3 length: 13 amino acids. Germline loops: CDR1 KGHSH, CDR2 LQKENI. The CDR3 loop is CASSPSTEEKLFF. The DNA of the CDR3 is TGTGCCAGCTCACCCTCAACAGAGGAAAAACTGTTTTTT.

The CDR3 loop reads CASSQYGTDTQYF. The CDR3 coding sequence is TGTGCCAGCAGTCAATACGGGACAGATACGCAGTATTTT. The chain carries TRBV28 and TRBJ2-3; D is ambiguous. CDR1 is MDHEN and CDR2 is SYDVKM in the germline V gene. The CDR3 loop spans 13 amino acids. V shed 5 bases and J shed 3 bases, with 9 bases lying between them.

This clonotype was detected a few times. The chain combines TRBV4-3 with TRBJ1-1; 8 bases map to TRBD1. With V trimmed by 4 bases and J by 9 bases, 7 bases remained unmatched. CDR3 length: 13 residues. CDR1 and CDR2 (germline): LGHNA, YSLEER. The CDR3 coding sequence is TGCGCCAGCAGCCCCGGACAGGGTCGGCAAGCTTTCTTT. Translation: CASSPGQGRQAFF.

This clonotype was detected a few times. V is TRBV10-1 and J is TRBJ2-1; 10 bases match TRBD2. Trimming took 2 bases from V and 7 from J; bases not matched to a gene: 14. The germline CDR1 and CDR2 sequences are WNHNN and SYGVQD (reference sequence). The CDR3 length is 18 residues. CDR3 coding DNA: TGCGCCAGCAGTGAGACAGGGAGAAAGGCTAGCGGGAGTAATGAGCAGTTCTTC. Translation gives CASSETGRKASGSNEQFF.